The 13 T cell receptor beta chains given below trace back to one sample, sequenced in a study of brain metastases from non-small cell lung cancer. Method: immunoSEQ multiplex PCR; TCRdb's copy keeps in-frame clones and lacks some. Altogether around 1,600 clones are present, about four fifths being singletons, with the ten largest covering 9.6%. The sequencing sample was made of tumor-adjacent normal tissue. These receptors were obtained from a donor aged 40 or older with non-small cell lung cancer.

The CDR3 DNA reads TGTGCCAGCAGCCAATCGAAGGGCGAGCAGTACTTC. Its protein product is CASSQSKGEQYF. V is TRBV4-2 and J is TRBJ2-7; D not certain. Deletions cut 2 bases from V and 6 bases from J, with 8 bases between. The CDR3 loop spans 12 amino acids. CDR1 LGHNA and CDR2 YNFKEQ come from the germline V gene.

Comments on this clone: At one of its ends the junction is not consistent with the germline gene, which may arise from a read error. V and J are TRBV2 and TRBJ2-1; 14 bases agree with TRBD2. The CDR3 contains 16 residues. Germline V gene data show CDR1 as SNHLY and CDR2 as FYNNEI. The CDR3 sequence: CASSKGTSGSNNKQFF. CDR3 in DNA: TGTGCCAGCAGTAAAGGGACTAGCGGGAGCAACAATAAGCAGTTCTTC.

CDR3 protein: CASSSFRGPMDMNTEAFF. For the CDR3, the DNA is TGTGCCAGCAGTTCATTCAGGGGGCCGATGGATATGAACACTGAAGCTTTCTTT. The chain couples TRBV27 to TRBJ1-1; 8 bases are shared with TRBD1. CDR1 is MNHEY and CDR2 is SMNVEV in the germline V gene (reference sequence). The CDR3 has 18 residues. J lost 0 bases, V lost 4 bases, and 13 bases had no gene match.

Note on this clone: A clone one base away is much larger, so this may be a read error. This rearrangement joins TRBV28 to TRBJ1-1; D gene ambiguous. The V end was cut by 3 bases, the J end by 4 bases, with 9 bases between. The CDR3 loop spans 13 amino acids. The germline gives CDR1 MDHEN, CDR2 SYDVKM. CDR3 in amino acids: CASSFGQATEAFF. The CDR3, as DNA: TGTGCCAGCAGTTTCGGTCAGGCCACTGAAGCTTTCTTT.

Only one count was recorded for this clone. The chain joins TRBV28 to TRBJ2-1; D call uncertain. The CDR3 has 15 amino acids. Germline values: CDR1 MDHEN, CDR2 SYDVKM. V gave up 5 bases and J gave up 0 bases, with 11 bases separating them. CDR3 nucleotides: TGTGCCAGCAGTCGTATCGATCGCTCCTACAATGAGCAGTTCTTC. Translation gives CASSRIDRSYNEQFF.

CDR3 loop: CAWTLVAGSTEAFF. As DNA, the CDR3 is TGTGCCTGGACCTTAGTAGCAGGAAGCACTGAAGCTTTCTTT. This sequence joins TRBV30 and TRBJ1-1; no definite D call. Trimming pared 4 bases from V and 4 bases from J, leaving 16 bases between. The CDR3 contains 14 residues. The germline CDR1 and CDR2 sequences are GTSNPN and SVGIG (reference sequence).

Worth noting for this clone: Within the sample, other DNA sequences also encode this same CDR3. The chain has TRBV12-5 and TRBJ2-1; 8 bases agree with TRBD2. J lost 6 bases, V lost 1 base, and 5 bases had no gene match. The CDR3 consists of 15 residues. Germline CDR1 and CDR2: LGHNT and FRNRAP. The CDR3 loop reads CASGLEGLAANEQFF. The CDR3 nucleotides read TGTGCTAGTGGTTTGGAAGGACTAGCAGCCAATGAGCAGTTCTTC. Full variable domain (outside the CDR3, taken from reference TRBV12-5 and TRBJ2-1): DARVTQTPRHKVTEMGQEVTMRCQPILGHNTVFWYRQTMMQGLELLAYFRNRAPLDDSGMPKDRFSAEMPDATLATLKIQPSEPRDSAVYFCASGLEGLAANEQFFGPGTRLTVL.

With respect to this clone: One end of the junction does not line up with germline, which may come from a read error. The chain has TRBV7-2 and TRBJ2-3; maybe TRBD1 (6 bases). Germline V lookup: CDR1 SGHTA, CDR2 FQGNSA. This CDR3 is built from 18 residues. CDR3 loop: CASSLGSFRTDLTDMQYF. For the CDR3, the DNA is TGTGCCAGCAGCTTAGGCAGCTTCCGGACAGACCTCACAGATATGCAGTATTTT.

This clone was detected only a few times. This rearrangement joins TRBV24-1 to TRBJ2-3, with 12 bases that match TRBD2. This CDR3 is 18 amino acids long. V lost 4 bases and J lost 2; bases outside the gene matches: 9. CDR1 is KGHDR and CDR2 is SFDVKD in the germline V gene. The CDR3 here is CATSDRKGLAGYTDTQYF. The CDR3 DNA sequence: TGTGCCACCAGTGACCGTAAAGGACTAGCGGGGTACACAGATACGCAGTATTTT.

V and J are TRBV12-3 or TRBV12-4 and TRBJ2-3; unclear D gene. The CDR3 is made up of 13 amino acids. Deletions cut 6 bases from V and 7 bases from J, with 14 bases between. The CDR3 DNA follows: TGTGCCAGCAGCTCCCATGAGGTTAATACGCAGTATTTT. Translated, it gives CASSSHEVNTQYF.

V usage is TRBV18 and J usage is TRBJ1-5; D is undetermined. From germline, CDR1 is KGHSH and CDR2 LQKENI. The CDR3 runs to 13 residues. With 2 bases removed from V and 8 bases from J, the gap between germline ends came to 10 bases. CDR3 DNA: TGTGCCAGCTCACCAACTCGGGCTGAGCCCCAGCATTTT. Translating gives CASSPTRAEPQHF.

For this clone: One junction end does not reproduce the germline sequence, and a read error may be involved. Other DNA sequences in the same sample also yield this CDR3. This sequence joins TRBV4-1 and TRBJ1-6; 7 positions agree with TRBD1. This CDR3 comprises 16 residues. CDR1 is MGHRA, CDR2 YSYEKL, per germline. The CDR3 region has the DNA TGCGCCAGCAGCCAAGGGAGCAGGGGGGGTAATTCACCCCTCCATTTT. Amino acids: CASSQGSRGGNSPLHF.

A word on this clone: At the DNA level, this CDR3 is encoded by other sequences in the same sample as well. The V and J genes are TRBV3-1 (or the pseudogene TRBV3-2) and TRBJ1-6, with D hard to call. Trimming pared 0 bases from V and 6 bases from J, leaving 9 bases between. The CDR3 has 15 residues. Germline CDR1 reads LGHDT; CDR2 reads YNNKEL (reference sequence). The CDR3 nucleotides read TGTGCCAGCAGCCAAGACCTCCGATCTAATTCACCCCTCCACTTT. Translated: CASSQDLRSNSPLHF.